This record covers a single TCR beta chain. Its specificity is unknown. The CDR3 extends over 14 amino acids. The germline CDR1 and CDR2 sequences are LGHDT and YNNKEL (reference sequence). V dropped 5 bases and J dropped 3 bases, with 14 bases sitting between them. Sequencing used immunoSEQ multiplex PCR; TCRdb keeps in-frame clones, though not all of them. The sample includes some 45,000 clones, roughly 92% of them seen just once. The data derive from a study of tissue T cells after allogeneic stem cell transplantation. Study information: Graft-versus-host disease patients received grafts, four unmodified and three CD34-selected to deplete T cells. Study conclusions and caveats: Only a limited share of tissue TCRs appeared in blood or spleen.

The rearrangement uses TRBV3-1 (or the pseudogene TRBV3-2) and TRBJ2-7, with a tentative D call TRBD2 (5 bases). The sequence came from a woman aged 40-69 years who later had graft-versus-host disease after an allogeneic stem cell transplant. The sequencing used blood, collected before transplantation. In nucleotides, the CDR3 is TGTGCCAGCAGCATTAGGCGGGTAAACTACGAGCAGTACTTC. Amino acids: CASSIRRVNYEQYF.